This T cell receptor (beta chain) was retrieved from a study of cytomegalovirus exposure and HLA in healthy donors. Trimming took 3 bases from V and 5 from J; bases not matched to a gene: 8. The CDR3 totals 16 residues. Germline V CDR1 and CDR2: LNHDA, SQIVND (reference sequence). The PCR used 60 Vbeta and 13 Jbeta primers. Only in-frame clones appear in the TCRdb table, and some are missing; sequencing was by immunoSEQ multiplex PCR. The table includes 150,000 to 200,000 clones, 82% detected once. Sequencing was done on a sample of PBMCs. The chain uses TRBV19 and TRBJ1-5; 9 bases map to TRBD1. This TCR came from a girl aged 2-10 years in good health and CMV-seropositive. CDR3 DNA sequence: TGTGCCAGTAGTATTTGGGGACAGGGATATTATCAGCCCCAGCATTTT. This codes for CASSIWGQGYYQPQHF. Full variable domain (remainder filled in from reference TRBV19 and TRBJ1-5): DGGITQSPKYLFRKEGQNVTLSCEQNLNHDAMYWYRQDPGQGLRLIYYSQIVNDFQKGDIAEGYSVSREKKESFPLTVTSAQKNPTAFYLCASSIWGQGYYQPQHFGDGTRLSIL.